The subject of this entry is one T cell receptor (beta chain). The antigen is undetermined. Germline trimming cut 6 bases from V and 11 bases from J; bases unmatched to any gene: 9. The CDR3 length is 13 residues. The authors ran a second PCR of about 6 to 11 cycles using a sample-barcoded 5' primer and a J-beta primer mix. A single record per CDR3 protein comes from TCRdb applying MiXCR to the 5' RACE reads. The sample lists 650,000 to 900,000 distinct CDR3 sequences, around 68% occurring once. The data were taken from a study of blood T cells in healthy people across ages. Findings and caveats of the study: Nothing was known about donor CMV status, and this possibly confounded expanded clonotype changes. Investigators treated diversity estimates from one million T cells as underestimates. As naive T cell percentage varied, TCR beta diversity correlated strongly with it.

The TCR sequence derives from a young man in good health. This chain links TRBV6-7 with TRBJ1-1, with TRBD1 matching 10 bases. TRBV6-7 is labeled an ORF, and its function is uncertain. Material for sequencing was blood. The CDR3 here is CASRRDRGPQAFF. The CDR3 DNA sequence: TGTGCCAGCAGACGGGACAGGGGTCCTCAGGCTTTCTTT.